This T cell receptor beta chain is from a study of T cell repertoires in cytomegalovirus infection. For the study at large: Recently identified HLA-C-restricted CMV epitopes were used, and well-studied HLA-B-restricted CMV epitopes were used as well. CMV infection together with matching HLA type was indicated by public TCR beta signatures. Overall study results and limits: What dominated the ex vivo response were HLA-C-restricted CMV-specific TCR beta clonotypes. Cumulative frequency of public TCR beta families picked out carriers of CMV plus the relevant HLA.

This clonotype came up many times. Its antigen is unidentified. One end of the junction does not line up with germline, which may come from a read error. TCRdb ran MiXCR on the reads and lists one entry per CDR3 protein. The profile shows hundreds of thousands of distinct CDR3 sequences, around a third of them singletons. Germline CDR1 reads SGHTA; CDR2 reads FQGNSA. This CDR3 spans 15 amino acids. The clonotype originates from a human donor in good health (CMV status not recorded). Some clones in this sample may be carry-over from other donors' samples. The sequenced sample was cultured PBMCs, obtained from culture after CMV antigen stimulation. The rearrangement links TRBV7-2 to TRBJ2-3; TRBD2 matches 9 bases. The CDR3 nucleotides read TGTGCCAGCACACCGAGCGGGAGGCGCACAGATGCGCAGTATTTT. Its translation is CASTPSGRRTDAQYF.